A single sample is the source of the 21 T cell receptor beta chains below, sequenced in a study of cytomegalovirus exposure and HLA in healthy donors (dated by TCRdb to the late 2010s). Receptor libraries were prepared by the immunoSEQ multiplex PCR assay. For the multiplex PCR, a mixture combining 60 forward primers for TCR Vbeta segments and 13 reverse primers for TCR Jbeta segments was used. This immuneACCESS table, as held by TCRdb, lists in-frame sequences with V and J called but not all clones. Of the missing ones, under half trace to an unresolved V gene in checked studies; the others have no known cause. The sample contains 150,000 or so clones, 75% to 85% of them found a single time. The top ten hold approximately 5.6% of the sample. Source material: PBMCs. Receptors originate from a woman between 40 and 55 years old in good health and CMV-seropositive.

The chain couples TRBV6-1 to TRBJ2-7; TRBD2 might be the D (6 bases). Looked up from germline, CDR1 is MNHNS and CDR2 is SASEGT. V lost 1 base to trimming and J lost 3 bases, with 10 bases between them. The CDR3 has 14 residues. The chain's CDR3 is CASSEGGILYEQYF. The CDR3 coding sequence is TGTGCCAGCAGTGAAGGCGGGATTCTCTACGAGCAGTACTTC.

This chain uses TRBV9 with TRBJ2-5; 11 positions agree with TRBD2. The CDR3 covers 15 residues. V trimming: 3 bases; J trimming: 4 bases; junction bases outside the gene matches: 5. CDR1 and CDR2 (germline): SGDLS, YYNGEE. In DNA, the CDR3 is TGTGCCAGCAGCGACCTAGCGGGAGGTAGAGAGACCCAGTACTTC. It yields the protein CASSDLAGGRETQYF.

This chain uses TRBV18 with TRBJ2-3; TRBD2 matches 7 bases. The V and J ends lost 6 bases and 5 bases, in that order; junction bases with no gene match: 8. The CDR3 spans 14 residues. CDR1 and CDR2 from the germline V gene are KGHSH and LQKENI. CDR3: CASSSAGAGDTQYF. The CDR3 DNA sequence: TGTGCCAGCTCCTCTGCGGGAGCCGGAGATACGCAGTATTTT.

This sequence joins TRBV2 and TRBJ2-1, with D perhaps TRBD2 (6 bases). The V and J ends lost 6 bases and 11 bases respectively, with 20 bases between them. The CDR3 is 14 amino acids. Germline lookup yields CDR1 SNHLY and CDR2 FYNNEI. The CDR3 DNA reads TGTGCCAGCAGCCCTATCGCCGGGGGTACAAAGCAGTTCTTC. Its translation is CASSPIAGGTKQFF.

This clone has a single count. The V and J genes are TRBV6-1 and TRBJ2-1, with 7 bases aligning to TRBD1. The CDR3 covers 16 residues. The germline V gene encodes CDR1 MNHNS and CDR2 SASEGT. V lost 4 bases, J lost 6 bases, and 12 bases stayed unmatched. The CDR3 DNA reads TGTGCCAGCAGTGGGGCAAAGGGGGCGTGGAGCAATGAGCAGTTCTTC. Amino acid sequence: CASSGAKGAWSNEQFF.

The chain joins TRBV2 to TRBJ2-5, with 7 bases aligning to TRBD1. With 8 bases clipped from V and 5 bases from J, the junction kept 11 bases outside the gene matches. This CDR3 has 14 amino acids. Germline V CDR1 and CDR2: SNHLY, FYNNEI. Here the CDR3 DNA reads TGTGCCAGCTCTGGGTCAGGCAGGGGGGAGACCCAGTACTTC. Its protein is CASSGSGRGETQYF.

CDR3 sequence: CASSEAHIARKFF. The CDR3 DNA is TGTGCCAGCAGTGAAGCCCATATTGCGAGAAAGTTCTTC. The genes are TRBV2 and TRBJ2-1; unclear D gene. With 0 bases removed from V and 14 bases from J, the gap between germline ends came to 14 bases. Per germline, CDR1 SNHLY and CDR2 FYNNEI. The CDR3 extends over 13 amino acids.

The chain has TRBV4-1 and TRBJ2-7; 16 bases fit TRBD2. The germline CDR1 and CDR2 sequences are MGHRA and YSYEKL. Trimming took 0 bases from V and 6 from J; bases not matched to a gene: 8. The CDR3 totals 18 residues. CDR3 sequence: CASSQDGTSGRAGLEQYF. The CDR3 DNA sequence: TGCGCCAGCAGCCAAGATGGGACTAGCGGGAGGGCCGGGCTCGAGCAGTACTTC.

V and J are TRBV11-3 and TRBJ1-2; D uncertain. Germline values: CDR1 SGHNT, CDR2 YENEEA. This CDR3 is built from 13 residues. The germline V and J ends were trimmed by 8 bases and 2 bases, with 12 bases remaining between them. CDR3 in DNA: TGTGCCAGCGGGGAGAGATTCAACTATGGCTACACCTTC. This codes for CASGERFNYGYTF.

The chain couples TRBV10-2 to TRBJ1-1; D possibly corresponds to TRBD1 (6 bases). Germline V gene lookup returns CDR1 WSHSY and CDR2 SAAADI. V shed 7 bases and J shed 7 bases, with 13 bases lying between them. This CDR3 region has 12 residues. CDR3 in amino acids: CASTREGGEAFF. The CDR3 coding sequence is TGCGCCAGCACCCGGGAGGGGGGTGAAGCTTTCTTT.

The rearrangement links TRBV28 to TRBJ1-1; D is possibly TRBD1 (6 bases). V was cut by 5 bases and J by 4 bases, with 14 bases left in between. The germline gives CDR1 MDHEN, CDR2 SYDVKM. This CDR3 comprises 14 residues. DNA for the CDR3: TGTGCCAGCAGTCCCCCGACAGGCCTCACTGAAGCTTTCTTT. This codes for CASSPPTGLTEAFF.

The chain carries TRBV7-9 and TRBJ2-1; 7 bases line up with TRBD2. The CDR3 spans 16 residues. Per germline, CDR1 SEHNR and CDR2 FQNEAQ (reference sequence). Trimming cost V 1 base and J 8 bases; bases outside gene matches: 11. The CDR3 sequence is CASSLGAGTTWDEQFF. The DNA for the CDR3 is TGTGCCAGCAGCTTAGGCGCAGGGACTACCTGGGATGAGCAGTTCTTC.

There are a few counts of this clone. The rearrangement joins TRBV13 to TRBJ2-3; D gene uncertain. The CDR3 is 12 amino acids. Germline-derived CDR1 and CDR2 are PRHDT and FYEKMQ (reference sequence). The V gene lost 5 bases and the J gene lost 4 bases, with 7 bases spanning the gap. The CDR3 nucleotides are TGTGCCAGCAGCCCCCGGGCAGATACGCAGTATTTT. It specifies CASSPRADTQYF.

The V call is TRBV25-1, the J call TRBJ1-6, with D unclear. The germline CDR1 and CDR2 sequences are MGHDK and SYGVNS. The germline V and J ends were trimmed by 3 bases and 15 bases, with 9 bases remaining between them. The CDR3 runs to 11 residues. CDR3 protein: CASSDGLHLHF. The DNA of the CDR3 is TGTGCCAGCAGTGACGGTTTGCACCTCCACTTT.

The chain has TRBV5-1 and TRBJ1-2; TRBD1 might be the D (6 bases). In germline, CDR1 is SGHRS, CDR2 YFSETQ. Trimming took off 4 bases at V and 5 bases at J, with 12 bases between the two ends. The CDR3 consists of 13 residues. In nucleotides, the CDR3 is TGCGCCAGCAGCCTGAGACAGGCGTATGGCTACACCTTC. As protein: CASSLRQAYGYTF.

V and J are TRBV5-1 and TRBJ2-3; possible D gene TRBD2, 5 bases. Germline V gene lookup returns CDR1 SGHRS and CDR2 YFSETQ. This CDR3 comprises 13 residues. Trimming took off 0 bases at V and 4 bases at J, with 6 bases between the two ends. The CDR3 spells CASSLVGADTQYF. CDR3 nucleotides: TGCGCCAGCAGCTTGGTCGGGGCAGATACGCAGTATTTT.

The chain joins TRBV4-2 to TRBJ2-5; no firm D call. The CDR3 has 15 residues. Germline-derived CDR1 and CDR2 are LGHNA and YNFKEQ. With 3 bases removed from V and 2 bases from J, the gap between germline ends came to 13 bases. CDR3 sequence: CASSQLSGGQETQYF. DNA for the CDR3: TGTGCCAGCAGCCAGTTGTCAGGTGGGCAAGAGACCCAGTACTTC.

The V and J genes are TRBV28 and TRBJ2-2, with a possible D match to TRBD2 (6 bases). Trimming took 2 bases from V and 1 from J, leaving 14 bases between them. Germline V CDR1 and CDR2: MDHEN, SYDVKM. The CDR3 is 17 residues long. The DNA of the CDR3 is TGTGCCAGCAGTTTAGCTTTGGAGGGTTGGAACACCGGGGAGCTGTTTTTT. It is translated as CASSLALEGWNTGELFF.

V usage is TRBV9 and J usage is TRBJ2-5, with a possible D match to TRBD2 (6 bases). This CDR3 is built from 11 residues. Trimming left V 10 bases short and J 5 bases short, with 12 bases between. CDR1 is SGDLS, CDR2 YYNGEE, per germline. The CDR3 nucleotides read TGTGCCCGCGGGGTTTCGGAGACCCAGTACTTC. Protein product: CARGVSETQYF.

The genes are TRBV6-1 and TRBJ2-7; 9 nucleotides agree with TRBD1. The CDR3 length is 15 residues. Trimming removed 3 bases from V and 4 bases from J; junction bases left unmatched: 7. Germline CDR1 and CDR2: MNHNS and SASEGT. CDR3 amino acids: CASSDRDRAKYEQYF. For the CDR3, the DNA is TGTGCCAGCAGTGACCGGGACAGGGCAAAATACGAGCAGTACTTC.

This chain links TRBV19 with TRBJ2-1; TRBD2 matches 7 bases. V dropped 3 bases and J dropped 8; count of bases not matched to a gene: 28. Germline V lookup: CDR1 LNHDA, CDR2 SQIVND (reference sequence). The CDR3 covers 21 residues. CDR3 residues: CASSIPPGGFRGSSRVDEQFF. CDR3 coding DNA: TGTGCCAGTAGTATCCCGCCGGGAGGTTTCCGTGGGTCTAGTCGGGTCGATGAGCAGTTCTTC.